Below are 24 T cell receptor beta chains sequenced from a single sample in a study of T cell repertoires in cytomegalovirus infection. Via MiXCR, TCRdb re-called the reads, giving one row per CDR3 protein. This table has 450,000 to 600,000 distinct CDR3 sequences, about 11% appearing once. The specimen sequenced was PBMCs. The source of these receptors is a human donor in good health (CMV status not recorded). Some clones in this sample may be carry-over from other donors' samples.

V is TRBV3-1 and J is TRBJ2-5; D call uncertain. From germline, CDR1 is LGHDT and CDR2 YNNKEL (reference sequence). The CDR3 is 14 amino acids. The V and J ends lost 1 base and 3 bases respectively, with 9 bases between them. The CDR3 bases are TGTGCCAGCAGCCAAGGGACGTCAGAAGAGACCCAGTACTTC. It encodes CASSQGTSEETQYF.

This clonotype has a count of ten or more. A much larger clone is a single base away; this may be a read error. The chain links TRBV11-2 to TRBJ2-7; no clear D. V lost 1 base and J lost 5, with 9 bases in between. Germline CDR1 is SGHAT and CDR2 is FQNNGV. CDR3 size: 13 residues. CDR3 protein: CASSLVFGDEQYF. Here the CDR3 DNA reads TGTGCCAGCAGCTTAGTGTTTGGGGACGAGCAGTACTTC.

This clonotype came up many times. This sequence joins TRBV19 and TRBJ2-7, with a weak D call TRBD1 (5 bases). Germline CDR1 LNHDA, CDR2 SQIVND (reference sequence). V lost 4 bases and J 5 bases, leaving 9 bases between the germline ends. The CDR3 consists of 12 residues. The CDR3 DNA follows: TGTGCCAGTAGTACCCAGGGCCACGAGCAGTACTTC. It encodes CASSTQGHEQYF.

In this sample, this clonotype turned up a few times. This chain joins TRBV30 and TRBJ2-1, with 11 bases matching TRBD2. Losses at the gene ends were 2 bases for V and 8 bases for J; bases not matched to a gene: 2. CDR1 and CDR2 (germline): GTSNPN, SVGIG (reference sequence). The CDR3 is 13 residues long. DNA for the CDR3: TGTGCCTGGAGTTCGACTAGCGGGGATGAGCAGTTCTTC. Its translation: CAWSSTSGDEQFF. Using reference TRBV30 and TRBJ2-1 for the parts outside the CDR3, the full variable domain is SQTIHQWPATLVQPVGSPLSLECTVEGTSNPNLYWYRQAAGRGLQLLFYSVGIGQISSEVPQNLSASRPQDRQFILSSKKLLLSDSGFYLCAWSSTSGDEQFFGPGTRLTVL.

This clonotype occurred many times. The chain employs TRBV28 and TRBJ2-2; D gene unclear. Germline V gives CDR1 MDHEN, CDR2 SYDVKM. The CDR3 totals 14 residues. Trimming removed 6 bases from V and 1 base from J, with 9 bases in between. The CDR3, as DNA: TGTGCCAGCAGCCCCTGGGAGAACACCGGGGAGCTGTTTTTT. This gives the protein CASSPWENTGELFF.

At least ten counts were recorded for this clonotype. The V call is TRBV7-2, the J call TRBJ1-4, with a tentative D call TRBD1 (6 bases). Germline CDR1 and CDR2: SGHTA and FQGNSA. Deletions cut 1 base from V and 2 bases from J, with 11 bases between. The CDR3 contains 16 residues. CDR3 loop: CASSLDGGLTNEKLFF. The CDR3 region has the DNA TGTGCCAGCAGCTTAGACGGGGGGCTGACTAATGAAAAACTGTTTTTT.

The chain combines TRBV20-1 with TRBJ2-3; 11 bases map to TRBD2. Looked up from germline, CDR1 is DFQATT and CDR2 is SNEGSKA (reference sequence). The J segment lost 7 bases and the V segment lost 7 bases, leaving 7 bases of the junction unmatched. This CDR3 is 13 amino acids long. CDR3 loop: CSGSSGREYTQYF. The CDR3 nucleotides read TGCAGTGGGAGTAGCGGGAGGGAGTATACGCAGTATTTT.

This clonotype was counted many times. V gene TRBV12-5 combines with J gene TRBJ2-4; 8 bases map to TRBD1. Losses at the gene ends were 1 base for V and 0 bases for J; bases not matched to a gene: 5. CDR1 and CDR2 (germline): LGHNT, FRNRAP. CDR3 length: 17 residues. The CDR3 sequence is CASGLDRGSLAKNIQYF. CDR3 nucleotide sequence: TGTGCTAGTGGTTTGGACAGGGGGTCTTTAGCCAAAAACATTCAGTACTTC.

The rearrangement uses TRBV4-2 and TRBJ1-2, with D possibly TRBD1 on 5 matching bases. The germline CDR1 and CDR2 sequences are LGHNA and YNFKEQ. V gave up 4 bases and J gave up 6 bases, with 15 bases separating them. CDR3 length: 14 amino acids. CDR3 residues: CASSPQWDGDGYTF. The CDR3 DNA reads as TGTGCCAGCAGCCCTCAGTGGGACGGCGATGGCTACACCTTC.

The V and J genes are TRBV20-1 and TRBJ2-5, with D perhaps matching TRBD1 (7 bases). CDR3 length: 14 amino acids. V was shortened by 3 bases and J by 6 bases, with 17 bases between the two germline ends. Germline loops: CDR1 DFQATT, CDR2 SNEGSKA (reference sequence). CDR3 bases: TGCAGTGCTAGCGGCAGGGGGGATAGAAAGACCCAGTACTTC. Amino acids: CSASGRGDRKTQYF.

There are a few counts of this clonotype. For the CDR3, the DNA is TGCAGTGCTAGAGGGAGGCGCCCCGCCTACGAGCAGTACTTC. Its translation: CSARGRRPAYEQYF. The rearrangement links TRBV20-1 to TRBJ2-7; possible D gene TRBD2, 5 bases. V dropped 1 base and J dropped 2 bases, with 12 bases sitting between them. Germline lookup yields CDR1 DFQATT and CDR2 SNEGSKA (reference sequence). The CDR3 is made up of 14 amino acids.

This clonotype has just a few counts. This chain links TRBV6-2 or TRBV6-3 with TRBJ2-7, with 10 bases identical to TRBD2. The V segment lost 7 bases and the J segment 3 bases; nucleotides outside the gene matches: 6. The CDR3 length is 14 residues. Germline CDR1 MNHEY, CDR2 SVGEGT. CDR3 sequence (DNA): TGTGCCAGCAAGAGGACTAGCGGTGGCTACGAGCAGTACTTC. This codes for CASKRTSGGYEQYF.

At least ten counts were recorded for this clonotype. CDR3 sequence: CASSETGGEKLFF. The CDR3 DNA is TGTGCCAGCAGCGAGACAGGGGGCGAAAAACTGTTTTTT. The chain carries TRBV7-9 and TRBJ1-4; the match to TRBD1 covers 10 bases. The V gene end was trimmed by 5 bases and the J gene end by 8 bases; junction bases not matched to a gene: 2. CDR1 is SEHNR and CDR2 is FQNEAQ in the germline V gene (reference sequence). The CDR3 is made up of 13 amino acids.

This clonotype was counted at least ten times. The rearrangement uses TRBV7-9 and TRBJ2-7, with a tentative D call TRBD1 (6 bases). This CDR3 comprises 14 residues. V was cut by 6 bases and J by 4 bases, with 16 bases left in between. Germline V gene data show CDR1 as SEHNR and CDR2 as FQNEAQ (reference sequence). The DNA for the CDR3 is TGTGCCAGCAGGAAGGAACAGGGCTCTTACGAGCAGTACTTC. As protein: CASRKEQGSYEQYF.

This clonotype was recorded many times. V gene TRBV7-3 combines with J gene TRBJ1-2; possibly TRBD1 for D (5 bases). Germline CDR1 SGHTA, CDR2 FQGTGA. The CDR3 is 14 residues long. Trimming took off 3 bases at V and 5 bases at J, with 13 bases between the two ends. Here the CDR3 reads CASSFKGMEYGYTF. In DNA, the CDR3 is TGTGCCAGCAGCTTTAAGGGGATGGAGTATGGCTACACCTTC.

This sequence joins TRBV5-6 and TRBJ2-5, with 7 bases identical to TRBD2. Germline trimming cut 2 bases from V and 5 bases from J; bases unmatched to any gene: 9. This CDR3 contains 15 residues. Germline V CDR1 and CDR2: SGHDT, YYEEEE. CDR3 nucleotide sequence: TGTGCCAGCAGCTTTCGGAGCGGGATGAGGGAGACCCAGTACTTC. Translation: CASSFRSGMRETQYF.

This clonotype appeared many times. The V call is TRBV24-1, the J call TRBJ2-1, with 12 bases identical to TRBD2. The CDR3 has 17 residues. Germline V lookup: CDR1 KGHDR, CDR2 SFDVKD. The V gene end was trimmed by 3 bases and the J gene end by 6 bases; junction bases not matched to a gene: 8. The CDR3 spells CATSDQGGLAGANEQFF. In DNA form, the CDR3 reads TGTGCCACCAGTGATCAAGGGGGACTAGCGGGTGCCAATGAGCAGTTCTTC.

In this sample, this clonotype turned up a few times. The chain recombines TRBV10-3 with TRBJ1-2; possible D gene TRBD1, 5 bases. This CDR3 contains 14 residues. Germline V gene lookup returns CDR1 ENHRY and CDR2 SYGVKD. Trimming left V 5 bases short and J 3 bases short, with 13 bases between. The CDR3 DNA sequence: TGTGCCATCAGTACCAGGGAAGGAGACTATGGCTACACCTTC. Translated, it gives CAISTREGDYGYTF.

This clonotype was seen at least ten times. The chain combines TRBV7-8 with TRBJ1-1; D is ambiguous. This CDR3 is built from 13 residues. Between the trimmed V and J ends, which lost 6 bases and 3 bases, there was a span of 11 bases. The germline V gene encodes CDR1 SGHVS and CDR2 FQNEAQ. CDR3 in amino acids: CASRDVRDTEAFF. The CDR3 DNA follows: TGTGCCAGCAGGGACGTCCGGGACACTGAAGCTTTCTTT.

The chain carries TRBV3-1 and TRBJ1-1, with D perhaps matching TRBD1 (5 bases). Trimming removed 4 bases from V and 1 base from J, with 10 bases in between. Germline-derived CDR1 and CDR2 are LGHDT and YNNKEL (reference sequence). The CDR3 extends over 14 amino acids. The CDR3 nucleotides read TGTGCCAGCAGCCCCTCGGGGCCGAACACTGAAGCTTTCTTT. It encodes CASSPSGPNTEAFF.

In its sample, this clonotype was seen many times. V is TRBV19 and J is TRBJ2-1, with 10 bases aligning to TRBD2. The CDR3 is 14 residues long. Germline V lookup: CDR1 LNHDA, CDR2 SQIVND (reference sequence). With 5 bases clipped from V and 8 bases from J, the junction kept 6 bases outside the gene matches. This CDR3 is CASSSLAGVDEQFF. The CDR3 DNA follows: TGTGCCAGTAGTTCCCTAGCGGGAGTTGATGAGCAGTTCTTC. Full variable domain (remainder filled in from reference TRBV19 and TRBJ2-1): DGGITQSPKYLFRKEGQNVTLSCEQNLNHDAMYWYRQDPGQGLRLIYYSQIVNDFQKGDIAEGYSVSREKKESFPLTVTSAQKNPTAFYLCASSSLAGVDEQFFGPGTRLTVL.

V gene TRBV20-1 combines with J gene TRBJ1-6, with D possibly matching TRBD1 (5 bases). The CDR3 length is 16 residues. Per germline, CDR1 DFQATT and CDR2 SNEGSKA (reference sequence). V lost 4 bases and J 7 bases, leaving 20 bases between the germline ends. CDR3 in DNA: TGCAGTGCTAAAACTTCAAGGAGGGGCCTGAATTCACCCCTCCACTTT. Its protein product is CSAKTSRRGLNSPLHF.

The gene calls are TRBV20-1 and TRBJ2-3; TRBD2 is a possible D gene (5 bases). The length of the CDR3 is 14 residues. Germline V CDR1 and CDR2: DFQATT, SNEGSKA (reference sequence). V dropped 0 bases and J dropped 5 bases, with 12 bases sitting between them. The CDR3 DNA reads TGCAGTGCTAGAGATGCACTAGTAGAAGATACGCAGTATTTT. Protein product: CSARDALVEDTQYF.

This clonotype was counted only a few times. The rearrangement uses TRBV30 and TRBJ2-3, with D unclear. The CDR3 length is 15 residues. Trimming stripped 3 bases from V and 1 base from J, with 14 bases between. Germline loops: CDR1 GTSNPN, CDR2 SVGIG (reference sequence). The CDR3 loop reads CAWRALNRGTDTQYF. DNA of the CDR3: TGTGCCTGGAGGGCCCTCAACCGGGGCACAGATACGCAGTATTTT.